This T cell receptor beta chain was captured in a study of shared clonotypes between healthy human individuals. With 7 bases removed from V and 2 bases from J, the gap between germline ends came to 13 bases. CDR1 is MNHEY and CDR2 is SMNVEV in the germline V gene (reference sequence). The CDR3 loop spans 14 amino acids. The method was immunoSEQ multiplex PCR; TCRdb's version includes in-frame clones alone and lacks a portion of them. The data hold fewer than 1 million clones, with about 97% observed a single time. It was CD45RO-negative cells, positively selected for CCR7, that made up naive CD8 cells, with terminally differentiated effector memory CD45RA+ cells excluded.

The receptor comes from a man aged 25-40 years in good health. Sequenced: naive CD8+ T cells sorted from blood. V is TRBV27 and J is TRBJ2-3; D possibly matches TRBD1 or TRBD2 (5 bases each). As DNA, the CDR3 is TGTGCCAGCAACTCCGAGGGGCTCACAGATACGCAGTATTTT. It translates to CASNSEGLTDTQYF.